The 20 T cell receptor beta chains below were found in one sample sequenced in a study of CD8 T cells in Susac syndrome. Random hexamers were used to reverse transcribe an amount of roughly 0.45 to 1 ug RNA. Using its own MiXCR run on the immunoSEQ multiplex PCR reads, TCRdb lists one record per CDR3 protein. The profile shows about 60,000 distinct CDR3 sequences, approximately 94% of them singletons. The material sequenced was CD8+ T cells from PBMCs. These receptors were taken from a human donor with multiple sclerosis.

The chain links TRBV3-1 to TRBJ2-6; D might be TRBD1 (6 bases). The CDR3 runs to 14 residues. Germline V lookup: CDR1 LGHDT, CDR2 YNNKEL (reference sequence). V was shortened by 6 bases and J by 3 bases, with 9 bases between the two germline ends. DNA of the CDR3: TGTGCCAGCAGTACAGGGTTTGGGGCCAACGTCCTGACTTTC. This encodes CASSTGFGANVLTF.

The chain uses TRBV3-1 and TRBJ2-7, with a tentative D call TRBD1 (6 bases). V lost 0 bases, J lost 2 bases, and 11 bases lay in between. The CDR3 contains 15 residues. Germline V gene sequence: CDR1 LGHDT, CDR2 YNNKEL (reference sequence). CDR3 sequence reads: CASSQERQVPYEQYF. The CDR3 nucleotides are TGTGCCAGCAGCCAAGAGCGACAGGTCCCCTACGAGCAGTACTTC.

V gene TRBV29-1 combines with J gene TRBJ2-7, with D unresolved. The length of the CDR3 is 11 residues. Germline V lookup: CDR1 SQVTM, CDR2 ANQGSEA. V was trimmed by 5 bases and J by 0 bases, leaving 5 bases between them. DNA of the CDR3: TGCAGCGTTCGTAGCTCCTACGAGCAGTACTTC. Protein: CSVRSSYEQYF.

The chain carries TRBV13 and TRBJ1-4; D unclear. This CDR3 spans 12 amino acids. Deletions cut 1 base from V and 11 bases from J, with 8 bases between. CDR1 is PRHDT, CDR2 FYEKMQ, per germline (reference sequence). CDR3 DNA sequence: TGTGCCAGCAGCTTAGTCAGAGGGAAACTGTTTTTT. Translated: CASSLVRGKLFF.

The gene calls are TRBV4-3 and TRBJ1-1; the match to TRBD1 covers 7 bases. V dropped 4 bases and J dropped 0; count of bases not matched to a gene: 5. CDR1 and CDR2 from the germline V gene are LGHNA and YSLEER. This CDR3 region has 15 residues. The CDR3 sequence is CASSLGQAMNTEAFF. DNA of the CDR3: TGCGCCAGCAGCCTTGGACAGGCGATGAACACTGAAGCTTTCTTT.

The chain couples TRBV14 to TRBJ2-3, with D perhaps matching TRBD1 or TRBD2 (7 bases each). Germline V lookup: CDR1 SGHDN, CDR2 FVKESK. The CDR3 covers 15 residues. V lost 1 base and J lost 6, with 14 bases in between. DNA for the CDR3: TGTGCCAGCAGCCAAGTGGGGAGGGGGCCCGATACGCAGTATTTT. Translation: CASSQVGRGPDTQYF.

This rearrangement joins TRBV20-1 to TRBJ2-7; the D is unclear. Per the germline V gene, CDR1 is DFQATT and CDR2 is SNEGSKA (reference sequence). V lost 3 bases and J lost 1, with 16 bases in between. This CDR3 region has 15 residues. Written as DNA, the CDR3 is TGCAGTGCTAGGGGTAAGGAGTCCCCGTCCTACGAGCAGTACTTC. Translation gives CSARGKESPSYEQYF.

V is TRBV27 and J is TRBJ2-5; TRBD1 might be the D (5 bases). CDR3 size: 16 residues. V was cut by 6 bases and J by 1 base, with 18 bases left in between. Germline loops: CDR1 MNHEY, CDR2 SMNVEV (reference sequence). The CDR3 protein is CASRAWAGATQETQYF. In DNA, the CDR3 is TGTGCCAGCAGAGCCTGGGCTGGGGCGACCCAAGAGACCCAGTACTTC.

This sequence joins TRBV7-9 and TRBJ1-2; D is perhaps TRBD1 (5 bases). The V and J ends lost 5 bases and 7 bases respectively, with 17 bases between them. Germline CDR1 is SEHNR and CDR2 is FQNEAQ (reference sequence). The CDR3 totals 14 residues. The CDR3 nucleotides are TGTGCCAGCAGCCTGGGACCGAGATCGAGTGGCTACACCTTC. It is translated as CASSLGPRSSGYTF.

This clonotype was recorded once. Relative to the germline gene, one junction end is altered; a read error may explain this. The chain recombines TRBV10-3 with TRBJ2-1; a weak D match, TRBD1 (6 bases). Germline loops: CDR1 ENHRY, CDR2 SYGVKD. The CDR3 consists of 13 residues. The CDR3 reads CAVRGSSYNEQFF. CDR3 bases: TGTGCCGTCAGGGGCAGCTCCTACAATGAGCAGTTCTTC.

This chain joins TRBV29-1 and TRBJ2-1; TRBD2 is a possible D gene (6 bases). The CDR3 runs to 11 residues. CDR1 is SQVTM and CDR2 is ANQGSEA in the germline V gene. Trimming stripped 5 bases from V and 6 bases from J, with 8 bases between. CDR3 amino acids: CSVRGTNEQFF. In DNA form, the CDR3 reads TGCAGCGTTCGCGGGACCAATGAGCAGTTCTTC.

This chain uses TRBV19 with TRBJ1-2, with a tentative D call TRBD1 (5 bases). Germline assignment: CDR1 LNHDA and CDR2 SQIVND (reference sequence). This CDR3 has 14 amino acids. V shed 5 bases and J shed 3 bases, with 13 bases lying between them. The CDR3 nucleotides are TGTGCCAGTAGTGGTTCGGGGCGACACTATGGCTACACCTTC. Translated, it gives CASSGSGRHYGYTF.

The CDR3 region has the DNA TGTGCCAGCACCTATGGACTGGCAGCCGAGCAGTTCTTC. It specifies CASTYGLAAEQFF. The chain combines TRBV27 with TRBJ2-1, with D maybe TRBD2 (5 bases). There are 13 residues in the CDR3. With 7 bases removed from V and 10 bases from J, the gap between germline ends came to 17 bases. Germline CDR1 MNHEY, CDR2 SMNVEV (reference sequence).

V is TRBV27 and J is TRBJ2-7; TRBD2 might be the D (5 bases). The germline V gene has CDR1 MNHEY and CDR2 SMNVEV (reference sequence). The V end was cut by 3 bases, the J end by 5 bases, with 8 bases between. This CDR3 is 12 amino acids long. The CDR3 DNA follows: TGTGCCAGCAGTTTCGCCGGGGACGAGCAGTACTTC. Translating it yields CASSFAGDEQYF.

The chain couples TRBV24-1 to TRBJ2-5, with 7 bases identical to TRBD2. Looked up from germline, CDR1 is KGHDR and CDR2 is SFDVKD. The CDR3 loop spans 14 amino acids. Unmatched junction bases numbered 5, after V lost 3 bases and J lost 5 bases. The CDR3 nucleotides are TGTGCCACCAGTGATCATGGGGGGGAGGAGACCCAGTACTTC. Translation gives CATSDHGGEETQYF.

Only one count was recorded for this clonotype. The chain joins TRBV20-1 to TRBJ2-3; no clear D. Between the trimmed V and J ends, which lost 6 bases and 4 bases, there was a span of 20 bases. Germline V gene data show CDR1 as DFQATT and CDR2 as SNEGSKA (reference sequence). The CDR3 has 15 residues. DNA for the CDR3: TGCAGTGCCCCTAAGGTGCCGCATTCGTCAGATACGCAGTATTTT. This codes for CSAPKVPHSSDTQYF.

The J gene is TRBJ2-1, the V gene TRBV24-1, with D possibly TRBD2 on 5 matching bases. The CDR3 totals 15 residues. The V gene's germline CDR1 is KGHDR and CDR2 SFDVKD. Trimming pared 3 bases from V and 6 bases from J, leaving 14 bases between. CDR3 DNA sequence: TGTGCCACCAGTGATCGGGGTAGTGACTTCAATGAGCAGTTCTTC. Its translation is CATSDRGSDFNEQFF.

The V call is TRBV3-1, the J call TRBJ2-3; D possibly corresponds to TRBD2 (6 bases). Per the germline V gene, CDR1 is LGHDT and CDR2 is YNNKEL (reference sequence). The CDR3 is 13 residues long. Trimming pared 2 bases from V and 5 bases from J, leaving 8 bases between. The CDR3 DNA is TGTGCCAGCAGCCAATACGGGGGAGATACGCAGTATTTT. It yields the protein CASSQYGGDTQYF.

V is TRBV12-3 or TRBV12-4 and J is TRBJ1-2; the D is unclear. V was trimmed by 5 bases and J by 5 bases, leaving 12 bases between them. The CDR3 is 13 residues long. The CDR3 region has the DNA TGTGCCAGCAGTCCGATCCAGGAATATGGCTACACCTTC. This gives the protein CASSPIQEYGYTF.

This sequence joins TRBV5-1 and TRBJ1-1, with 9 bases aligning to TRBD1. J was trimmed by 7 bases and V by 2 bases; bases with no gene match: 3. CDR3 length: 13 residues. Germline CDR1 is SGHRS and CDR2 is YFSETQ. CDR3 nucleotide sequence: TGCGCCAGCAGCTTTACAGGGGGCTTTGAAGCTTTCTTT. This codes for CASSFTGGFEAFF.